Following are 28 T cell receptor beta chains from one sample sequenced in a study of glioma-infiltrating T cells after dendritic cell vaccination (dated by TCRdb to the mid-2010s). The meaning of the sample's time point label: after dendritic cell vaccination, including at tumor progression/relapse. The library came from the immunoSEQ multiplex PCR assay. TCRdb re-hosts the immuneACCESS table, in-frame sequences only. Its copies lack some clones; in the studies checked, an unresolved V gene accounts for under half of them, and the cause for the rest is not known. For this sample there are 80,000 to 100,000 clones; less than 90% appear just once. Clones ranked in the top ten supply about 5.5% of the sample. The sample here was blood, taken after dendritic cell vaccination. Every receptor here comes from a human donor with glioblastoma.

This sequence joins TRBV6-6 and TRBJ1-2, with TRBD1 as a possible D gene (6 bases). Between the trimmed V and J ends, which lost 5 bases and 8 bases, there was a span of 15 bases. This CDR3 is built from 13 residues. Germline lookup yields CDR1 MNHNY and CDR2 SVGAGI (reference sequence). CDR3: CASSPQITGGYTF. The CDR3 DNA reads as TGTGCCAGCAGTCCACAAATAACAGGGGGCTACACCTTC.

With respect to this clone: Sequence at one end of the junction differs from germline and may be a read error. The J gene is TRBJ2-7, the V gene TRBV7-7, with TRBD1 matching 7 bases. The CDR3 consists of 13 residues. The V gene's germline CDR1 is SSHAT and CDR2 FNYEAQ (reference sequence). CDR3 bases: TGTGCTAGCAGTAACTCTCGGGACAGTCCTCAGTACTTC. Its translation: CASSNSRDSPQYF.

This chain links TRBV28 with TRBJ2-7, with D possibly matching TRBD1 (6 bases). Germline V gives CDR1 MDHEN, CDR2 SYDVKM. V shed 2 bases and J shed 12 bases, with 14 bases lying between them. This CDR3 is built from 12 residues. The CDR3: CASSLPFWGLYF. CDR3 sequence (DNA): TGTGCCAGCAGTTTACCCTTTTGGGGGCTGTACTTC.

The rearrangement links TRBV7-2 to TRBJ1-5; the D gene is possibly TRBD1 (6 bases). The CDR3 is 13 residues long. The ends were cut back, 4 bases at V and 5 bases at J, with 9 bases in the middle. Per the germline V gene, CDR1 is SGHTA and CDR2 is FQGNSA. CDR3 DNA sequence: TGTGCCAGCAGCTCTACAGGGTATCAGCCCCAGCATTTT. Amino acid sequence: CASSSTGYQPQHF.

This clone appeared once. The chain employs TRBV18 and TRBJ1-2; 7 bases line up with TRBD1. The length of the CDR3 is 15 residues. Trimming removed 4 bases from V and 7 bases from J; junction bases left unmatched: 12. The germline V gene encodes CDR1 KGHSH and CDR2 LQKENI. Here the CDR3 reads CASSHNSDRVAGYTF. The CDR3 region has the DNA TGTGCCAGCTCACACAACAGCGACAGGGTGGCTGGCTACACCTTC. Drawing the rest from reference TRBV18 and TRBJ1-2, the complete variable domain is NAGVMQNPRHLVRRRGQEARLRCSPMKGHSHVYWYRQLPEEGLKFMVYLQKENIIDESGMPKERFSAEFPKEGPSILRIQQVVRGDSAAYFCASSHNSDRVAGYTFGSGTRLTVV.

This chain joins TRBV6-1 and TRBJ1-5; a possible D gene is TRBD1 (6 bases). The V gene's germline CDR1 is MNHNS and CDR2 SASEGT. This CDR3 is 13 amino acids long. V was cut by 4 bases and J by 4 bases, with 8 bases left in between. CDR3 bases: TGTGCCAGCAGTGGGACAGAGAATCAGCCCCAGCATTTT. It yields the protein CASSGTENQPQHF.

The chain employs TRBV30 and TRBJ2-7; 9 bases agree with TRBD1. This CDR3 region has 13 residues. Germline V gene sequence: CDR1 GTSNPN, CDR2 SVGIG (reference sequence). J was trimmed by 4 bases and V by 3 bases; bases with no gene match: 4. DNA of the CDR3: TGTGCCTGGAGCCCGGGACAGGGTTACGAGCAGTACTTC. Residues: CAWSPGQGYEQYF.

J is TRBJ1-3 and V is TRBV30, with unresolved D. The CDR3 is 14 residues long. V lost 2 bases to trimming and J lost 2 bases, with 10 bases between them. CDR1 is GTSNPN, CDR2 SVGIG, per germline (reference sequence). The CDR3 loop reads CAWSYIEAGNTIYF. In DNA, the CDR3 is TGTGCCTGGAGTTACATAGAGGCTGGAAACACCATATATTTT.

V is TRBV27 and J is TRBJ2-7, with D possibly matching TRBD1 (5 bases). Trimming shortened V by 3 bases and J by 0 bases, and 9 bases separated the two germline ends. The germline V gene encodes CDR1 MNHEY and CDR2 SMNVEV (reference sequence). The CDR3 sequence is 14 residues long. The CDR3 reads CASSFFQGSYEQYF. The DNA of the CDR3 is TGTGCCAGCAGTTTTTTCCAGGGCTCCTACGAGCAGTACTTC.

This clone was recorded a few times. The junction and the germline gene differ at one end; a read error may be behind it. V and J are TRBV2 and TRBJ2-7, with TRBD1 as a possible D gene (6 bases). The germline CDR1 and CDR2 sequences are SNHLY and FYNNEI. The CDR3 length is 12 residues. In nucleotides, the CDR3 is TGTGCCGGCAGGGACAACCTCTACGAGCAGTACTTC. Amino acids: CAGRDNLYEQYF.

V gene TRBV4-1 combines with J gene TRBJ2-2; 8 bases map to TRBD1. CDR3 size: 17 residues. Germline lookup yields CDR1 MGHRA and CDR2 YSYEKL. V was pared by 1 base and J by 4 bases, with 8 bases of the junction left unmatched. The CDR3: CASSQAGQGRITGELFF. The CDR3 nucleotides are TGCGCCAGCAGCCAAGCTGGACAGGGTCGCATCACCGGGGAGCTGTTTTTT.

V is TRBV5-1 and J is TRBJ2-7, with D possibly being TRBD2 (7 bases). V lost 2 bases and J lost 3, with 18 bases in between. Looked up from germline, CDR1 is SGHRS and CDR2 is YFSETQ. CDR3 length equals 16 residues. DNA of the CDR3: TGCGCCAGCAGCTTTCTCGGGGGGCACGGGGGCTACGAGCAGTACTTC. Translation gives CASSFLGGHGGYEQYF.

The chain links TRBV27 to TRBJ2-1, with D possibly TRBD1 on 6 matching bases. Between the trimmed V and J ends, which lost 2 bases and 5 bases, there was a span of 13 bases. Looked up from germline, CDR1 is MNHEY and CDR2 is SMNVEV (reference sequence). The CDR3 spans 15 residues. The CDR3 DNA reads TGTGCCAGCAGTTTAGGGGGCAGGCCCAACAATGAGCAGTTCTTC. Protein: CASSLGGRPNNEQFF.

This clone was counted only a few times. The chain recombines TRBV30 with TRBJ2-3; the match to TRBD2 covers 7 bases. Germline assignment: CDR1 GTSNPN and CDR2 SVGIG (reference sequence). Germline trimming cut 4 bases from V and 5 bases from J; bases unmatched to any gene: 9. This CDR3 comprises 14 residues. CDR3 protein: CAWNLGGSGDTQYF. CDR3 sequence (DNA): TGTGCCTGGAACCTAGGCGGGAGTGGAGATACGCAGTATTTT. Filled out from reference TRBV30 and TRBJ2-3, the complete variable domain reads SQTIHQWPATLVQPVGSPLSLECTVEGTSNPNLYWYRQAAGRGLQLLFYSVGIGQISSEVPQNLSASRPQDRQFILSSKKLLLSDSGFYLCAWNLGGSGDTQYFGPGTRLTVL.

This chain uses TRBV6-5 with TRBJ1-4, with 12 bases aligning to TRBD1. Germline loops: CDR1 MNHEY, CDR2 SVGAGI. The CDR3 extends over 15 amino acids. V was clipped by 0 bases and J by 9 bases; unmatched bases: 2. CDR3 residues: CASSYSRDRGQKLFF. The DNA for the CDR3 is TGTGCCAGCAGTTACTCCCGGGACAGGGGGCAAAAACTGTTTTTT.

This clone was counted a single time. The chain recombines TRBV7-3 with TRBJ1-2, with 8 bases that match TRBD1. V dropped 0 bases and J dropped 5; count of bases not matched to a gene: 8. Germline CDR1 is SGHTA and CDR2 is FQGTGA. The CDR3 spans 16 residues. CDR3 sequence reads: CASSLTPAQGAYGYTF. CDR3 sequence (DNA): TGTGCCAGCAGCTTAACGCCGGCCCAGGGGGCGTATGGCTACACCTTC.

The chain is built from TRBV5-1 and TRBJ1-4; D ambiguous. V gave up 4 bases and J gave up 3 bases, with 10 bases separating them. The CDR3 contains 14 residues. The V gene's germline CDR1 is SGHRS and CDR2 YFSETQ. The CDR3 coding sequence is TGCGCCAGCAGCATGGGGTCGGCTAATGAAAAACTGTTTTTT. Protein: CASSMGSANEKLFF.

On this clone: This same CDR3 is encoded by further DNA sequences in the sample. The V call is TRBV4-2, the J call TRBJ2-3; 11 bases agree with TRBD2. Germline V gene lookup returns CDR1 LGHNA and CDR2 YNFKEQ. The V segment lost 0 bases and the J segment 0 bases; nucleotides outside the gene matches: 2. The CDR3 runs to 17 residues. The CDR3 loop reads CASSQDGTSGSTDTQYF. CDR3 DNA sequence: TGTGCCAGCAGCCAAGACGGGACTAGCGGTAGCACAGATACGCAGTATTTT.

This rearrangement joins TRBV10-3 to TRBJ2-1, with TRBD2 matching 7 bases. The CDR3 sequence is 16 residues long. V trimming: 4 bases; J trimming: 0 bases; junction bases outside the gene matches: 6. Germline loops: CDR1 ENHRY, CDR2 SYGVKD. The CDR3 loop reads CAISASGLSSYNEQFF. In DNA, the CDR3 is TGTGCCATCAGTGCTAGCGGCCTTAGCTCCTACAATGAGCAGTTCTTC.

The gene calls are TRBV27 and TRBJ2-5; possibly TRBD2 for D (6 bases). This CDR3 has 13 amino acids. V was pared by 3 bases and J by 5 bases, with 10 bases between. Germline CDR1 and CDR2: MNHEY and SMNVEV (reference sequence). The chain's CDR3 is CASSLEGRETQYF. Written as DNA, the CDR3 is TGTGCCAGCAGTTTGGAGGGGCGGGAGACCCAGTACTTC.

The genes are TRBV5-1 and TRBJ2-7; 10 nucleotides align to TRBD1. The CDR3 totals 16 residues. Germline loops: CDR1 SGHRS, CDR2 YFSETQ. The ends lost 1 base at V and 1 base at J; junction bases unmatched: 5. CDR3 DNA sequence: TGCGCCAGCAGCTTGTTAGTGGGACAGGGGTCCTACGAGCAGTACTTC. It yields the protein CASSLLVGQGSYEQYF. Complete variable domain (other parts from reference TRBV5-1 and TRBJ2-7): KAGVTQTPRYLIKTRGQQVTLSCSPISGHRSVSWYQQTPGQGLQFLFEYFSETQRNKGNFPGRFSGRQFSNSRSEMNVSTLELGDSALYLCASSLLVGQGSYEQYFGPGTRLTVT.

On this clone itself: Other DNA variants within this sample encode the same CDR3. The genes are TRBV10-3 and TRBJ1-5; the match to TRBD1 covers 7 bases. J gave up 3 bases and V 4 bases, and 3 bases lay outside the gene matches. Germline CDR1 ENHRY, CDR2 SYGVKD. This CDR3 comprises 14 residues. The CDR3 region has the DNA TGTGCCATCAGTGGGGACAGCGACAATCAGCCCCAGCATTTT. Its translation is CAISGDSDNQPQHF.

The chain uses TRBV29-1 and TRBJ2-7; 13 bases match TRBD2. Germline assignment: CDR1 SQVTM and CDR2 ANQGSEA. CDR3 size: 16 residues. The J segment lost 7 bases and the V segment lost 1 base, leaving 10 bases of the junction unmatched. The CDR3 coding sequence is TGCAGCGTTGAAGGCCCCGGGACTAGCGGGACGAAGGAGCAGTACTTC. It encodes CSVEGPGTSGTKEQYF.

This chain joins TRBV10-3 and TRBJ1-1; no firm D call. This CDR3 spans 15 amino acids. Germline CDR1 ENHRY, CDR2 SYGVKD. V was trimmed by 3 bases and J by 1 base, leaving 12 bases between them. The CDR3 DNA sequence: TGTGCCATCAGTGAATCCGGGTCACCGAACACTGAAGCTTTCTTT. This translates into CAISESGSPNTEAFF.

V is TRBV18 and J is TRBJ2-7; TRBD2 aligns across 12 bases. The trim removed 0 bases at V and 8 bases at J, leaving 8 bases unmatched. The CDR3 contains 16 residues. Germline V gene lookup returns CDR1 KGHSH and CDR2 LQKENI. The CDR3 is CASSPPTSGRTSQQYF. CDR3 nucleotides: TGTGCCAGCTCACCACCGACTAGCGGGAGAACCTCTCAGCAGTACTTC.

This clone was detected only once. The J gene is TRBJ1-1, the V gene TRBV5-6; D is unresolved. Deletions cut 2 bases from V and 6 bases from J, with 14 bases between. Per the germline V gene, CDR1 is SGHDT and CDR2 is YYEEEE. CDR3 length equals 14 residues. The DNA for the CDR3 is TGTGCCAGCAGCTTCTACAGCTATAGATCTGAAGCTTTCTTT. It specifies CASSFYSYRSEAFF.

The J gene is TRBJ1-3, the V gene TRBV29-1, with 7 bases identical to TRBD1. Germline assignment: CDR1 SQVTM and CDR2 ANQGSEA. V was pared by 2 bases and J by 5 bases, with 3 bases of the junction left unmatched. The CDR3 is 13 residues long. This chain's CDR3 is CSVELTGRNTIYF. In nucleotides, the CDR3 is TGCAGCGTTGAACTGACAGGGAGAAACACCATATATTTT.

The CDR3 reads CASRQGDISTNEKLFF. The CDR3 DNA sequence: TGTGCCAGCCGACAGGGGGATATTTCGACTAATGAAAAACTGTTTTTT. V gene TRBV7-3 combines with J gene TRBJ1-4, with 9 nucleotides matching TRBD1. Germline V gene lookup returns CDR1 SGHTA and CDR2 FQGTGA. The CDR3 is made up of 16 amino acids. The trim removed 8 bases at V and 2 bases at J, leaving 9 bases unmatched.